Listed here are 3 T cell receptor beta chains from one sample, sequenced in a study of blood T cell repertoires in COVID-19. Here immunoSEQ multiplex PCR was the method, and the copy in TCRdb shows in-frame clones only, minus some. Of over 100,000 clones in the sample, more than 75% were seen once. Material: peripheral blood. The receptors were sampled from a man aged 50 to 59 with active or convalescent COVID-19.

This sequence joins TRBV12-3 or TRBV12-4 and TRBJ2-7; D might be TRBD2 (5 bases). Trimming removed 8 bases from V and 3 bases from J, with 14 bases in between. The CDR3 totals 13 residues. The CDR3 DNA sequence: TGTGCCAGCTTTAACGGGAAGGACTACGAGCAGTACTTC. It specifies CASFNGKDYEQYF.

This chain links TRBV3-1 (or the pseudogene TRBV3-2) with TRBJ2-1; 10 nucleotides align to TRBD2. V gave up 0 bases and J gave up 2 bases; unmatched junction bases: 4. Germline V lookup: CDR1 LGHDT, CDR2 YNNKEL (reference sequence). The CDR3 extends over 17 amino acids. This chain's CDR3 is CASSQDRTSGAYNEQFF. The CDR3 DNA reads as TGTGCCAGCAGCCAAGATCGAACTAGCGGGGCCTACAATGAGCAGTTCTTC.

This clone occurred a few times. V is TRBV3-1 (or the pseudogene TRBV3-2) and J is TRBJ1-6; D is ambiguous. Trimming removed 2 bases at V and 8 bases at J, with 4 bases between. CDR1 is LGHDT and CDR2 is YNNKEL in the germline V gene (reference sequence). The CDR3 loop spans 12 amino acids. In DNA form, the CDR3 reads TGTGCCAGCAGCCAACTTGATTCACCCCTCCACTTT. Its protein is CASSQLDSPLHF.